This T cell receptor beta chain was found in a study of cytomegalovirus exposure and HLA in healthy donors. Germline loops: CDR1 SEHNR, CDR2 FQNEAQ (reference sequence). Trimming removed 5 bases from V and 5 bases from J; junction bases left unmatched: 16. This CDR3 is 17 amino acids long. The PCR made use of 60 Vbeta and 13 Jbeta primers. Some clones are missing from TCRdb's copy, which holds only in-frame ones; the method was immunoSEQ multiplex PCR. Its table records about 130,000 clones. This clonotype was sampled from a woman in her thirties or forties in good health and CMV-seronegative. The gene calls are TRBV7-9 and TRBJ2-3; 7 positions agree with TRBD1. The sequenced sample consisted of PBMCs. This CDR3 is CASSAIKLTGPGDTQYF. The DNA for the CDR3 is TGTGCCAGCAGCGCCATAAAGTTGACAGGGCCAGGAGATACGCAGTATTTT.